This T cell receptor (beta chain) originates from a study of graft-versus-host responses after intestinal transplantation. Intraepithelial and lamina propria lymphocytes were released after the graft tissue was processed. As for this clone: Antigen: not known.

Here immunoSEQ multiplex PCR was the method, and the copy in TCRdb shows in-frame clones only, minus some. This sample has 15,000 to 20,000 clones; about 83% occur once, and the top ten carry about 3.8%. Study-wide findings and caveats: Allografts from individuals with graft-donor T cell macrochimerism displayed high graft-versus-host to host-versus-graft clonal ratios.

Per the germline V gene, CDR1 is SGHAT and CDR2 is FQNNGV. CDR3 length: 11 amino acids. The specimen comprised ileum tissue, sampled roughly 620 days after intestinal transplantation. The origin of this receptor is a human patient who received an intestinal transplant, so some T cells may come from the graft donor. This sequence joins TRBV11-2 and TRBJ2-5; no firm D call. TRBJ2-7 matches the DNA end more closely, so the J call is doubtful. In DNA form, the CDR3 reads TGTGCCAGCAGCTTACTCTACGAGCAGTACTTC. Translation: CASSLLYEQYF.